This T cell receptor beta chain was captured in a study of OX40 agonist ivuxolimab in advanced cancers. Turning to the overall study: Ivuxolimab was an agonistic, fully human IgG2 monoclonal antibody directed against OX40 (CD134), a costimulatory receptor. Intravenous ivuxolimab was administered to patients every 2 weeks at six dose levels: 0.01, 0.1, 0.3, 1.5, 3 and 10 mg/kg. Of the 50 to 55 dose-escalation patients, hepatocellular carcinoma was present in approximately 20, melanoma in roughly 15, renal cell carcinoma in 9 and head and neck cancer in 9. In the dose-escalation cohort, over 65% of patients were male, and the mean age was approximately 60 years, with a range of 23 to 79. Prior anti-PD-1, anti-PD-L1 or anti-CTLA-4 therapy was permitted, and checkpoint inhibitors had been received by less than 45% of dose-escalation patients. Partial responses occurred in three dose-escalation patients, of whom one had hepatocellular carcinoma and two had cutaneous melanoma. The purpose of peripheral TCRbeta sequencing was to test whether ivuxolimab changed TCR sequence diversity and led to clonal T-cell expansion. The paper covers the monotherapy dose-escalation part of the phase I ivuxolimab trial, which included N ≈ 50 patients.

Broader findings and caveats from the paper: On average, CD8+ T cells showed more expanded clones than CD4+ T cells after ivuxolimab. At doses of 0.1 to 3.0 mg/kg, clonal expansion of both CD4+ and CD8+ T cells in blood was seen between baseline and week 6. Which antigens the clonally expanded peripheral T cells were specific for was not determined. Low levels of normalized T-cell clonal expansion were also shown by some nonresponding patients. In partial responders in the 0.1-3.0 mg/kg groups, normalized peripheral clonal expansion was found to be among the lowest, especially among CD8+ T cells.

For sequencing of the TCRbeta CDR3 region, genomic DNA was extracted from the sorted cells. The immunoSEQ Assay was used to sequence the TCRbeta CDR3 regions. This is the immuneACCESS table as TCRdb keeps it, with only in-frame sequences that have V and J called. A part of the clones is gone; compared with another copy, unresolved V genes explain less than half, and the rest is unexplained. This sample lists approximately 60,000 clones; approximately 94% were detected once. The top ten clonotypes cover approximately 18% of the sample. Patients with autoimmune disease history or receiving systemic immunosuppression were excluded from the trial. Peripheral blood for TCR sequencing was collected from all dose cohorts at baseline, on cycle 4 day 1, and on cycle 7 day 1. The samples were taken from a phase I, first-in-human, multicenter, open-label dose-escalation trial of ivuxolimab. Adults with locally advanced or metastatic melanoma, renal cell carcinoma, hepatocellular carcinoma or head and neck squamous cell carcinoma were enrolled in the trial. CD4+ and CD8+ T cells were sorted separately from peripheral blood before TCR sequencing.

Note on this clone: The antigen it binds to is not known. There are no base qualities to consult, and no much larger clone falls within one base.

V loses 2 bases, J loses 6 bases, and the germline ends lie 11 bases apart. From cysteine to phenylalanine, the CDR3 is 14 amino acids long. Only the CDR3 part of the read is kept: 42 bases, read in frame from the first base. CDR1 and CDR2 (MNHNY, SVGAGI) derive from the germline V gene (reference sequence). In this chain, TRBV6-6 is recombined with TRBJ1-5; too little of a D gene remains to name it. This clonotype originated in an adult with an advanced solid tumor such as melanoma, head and neck, liver or kidney cancer. The sample in question was CD4+ or CD8+ T cells sorted from blood, obtained in a trial of the OX40 agonist ivuxolimab. The nucleotides read TGTGCCAGCAGTTACAGGGAGCCGTCTCAGCCCCAGCATTTT. It encodes CASSYREPSQPQHF.